This TCR beta chain was retrieved from a study of tumor-infiltrating lymphocytes in primary liver carcinoma. Study-wide context: Patients included men and women of 30 to 69 years.

Regarding this clonotype: Its specificity is unknown. The junction shows a germline mismatch at one end, possibly a read error.

Total RNA (around 500 ng) served as template for TCR beta cDNA synthesis primed by a constant-region primer. Construction of TCR beta libraries relied on three successive nested multiplex PCR rounds employing slightly modified ARM-PCR. Both of the initial two PCR rounds ran for approximately 11 cycles and employed TRBV1-TRBV30 forward primers alongside a C-beta reverse primer. TCRdb re-derived calls from the multiplex PCR reads in MiXCR, one entry per CDR3 protein. The sample carries about 22,000 distinct CDR3 sequences, 75% to 85% recorded once. RNA and DNA were co-extracted from roughly 20-30 mg of unsorted bulk tissue. Study outcomes and limitations: Against blood, tumors held a significantly higher top-250-clone fraction (p = 0.039).

The CDR3 consists of 18 residues. CDR1 and CDR2 (germline): MNHNS, SASEGT. Input material: liver tumor tissue from sampling region 2. Subset noted: tumor region T2, inferior pole. The chain links TRBV6-1 to TRBJ1-2; the D is unclear. This receptor was obtained from a woman aged 25 to 39 with primary liver carcinoma and hepatitis B virus infection. As DNA, the CDR3 is TGTGCCACCAGTGAACGGTTCCTGGTCCTTACATCTAACAATGGCTACACCTTC. It yields the protein CATSERFLVLTSNNGYTF.